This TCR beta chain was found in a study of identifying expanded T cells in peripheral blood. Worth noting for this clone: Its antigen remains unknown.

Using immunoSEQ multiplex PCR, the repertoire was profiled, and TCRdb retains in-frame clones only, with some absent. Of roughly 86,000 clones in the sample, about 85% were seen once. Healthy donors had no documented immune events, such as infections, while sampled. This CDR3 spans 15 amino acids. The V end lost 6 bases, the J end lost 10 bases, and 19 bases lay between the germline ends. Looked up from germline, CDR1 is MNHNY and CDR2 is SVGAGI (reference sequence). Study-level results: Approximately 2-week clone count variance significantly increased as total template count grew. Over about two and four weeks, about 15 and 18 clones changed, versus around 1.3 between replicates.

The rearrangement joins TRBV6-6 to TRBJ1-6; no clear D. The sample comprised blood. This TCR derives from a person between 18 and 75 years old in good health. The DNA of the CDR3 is TGTGCCAGCAGGCTTTTGTACGGAGGAGGCTCACCCCTCCACTTT. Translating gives CASRLLYGGGSPLHF.